The 28 T cell receptor beta chains presented below share a single source sample, sequenced in a study of blood T cells in healthy people across ages. It was with a sample-barcoded 5' primer and a J-beta primer mix that a second PCR of roughly 7 to 12 cycles was run. TCRdb called the 5' RACE reads again in MiXCR, with one record for every CDR3 protein. The sample contains 650,000 to 1,000,000 distinct CDR3 sequences, approximately 35% of which appear only once. The specimen sequenced was blood. These receptors came from a young man in good health.

Comments on this clonotype: With a much larger clone just one base away, this may be a read error. This chain uses TRBV12-3 or TRBV12-4 with TRBJ2-5, with a weak D call TRBD1 (5 bases). The J call may be wrong; the DNA end is better matched by TRBJ2-1. The CDR3 is 14 residues long. The CDR3 reads CASSLTATQETQFF. The CDR3, as DNA: TGTGCCAGCAGCCTGACAGCGACCCAAGAGACCCAGTTCTTC.

This clonotype was detected a few times. The gene calls are TRBV11-2 and TRBJ2-1, with 7 bases aligning to TRBD2. The germline gives CDR1 SGHAT, CDR2 FQNNGV. V gave up 0 bases and J gave up 1 base; unmatched junction bases: 6. This CDR3 has 17 residues. CDR3 in amino acids: CASSLDLQAGSYNEQFF. CDR3 DNA: TGTGCCAGCAGCTTAGATCTGCAAGCGGGGTCCTACAATGAGCAGTTCTTC. The variable domain in full, completed from reference TRBV11-2 and TRBJ2-1, reads EAGVAQSPRYKIIEKRQSVAFWCNPISGHATLYWYQQILGQGPKLLIQFQNNGVVDDSQLPKDRFSAERLKGVDSTLKIQPAKLEDSAVYLCASSLDLQAGSYNEQFFGPGTRLTVL.

V is TRBV12-3 or TRBV12-4 and J is TRBJ2-7, with TRBD2 matching over 10 bases. There are 16 residues in the CDR3. J was trimmed by 3 bases and V by 1 base; bases with no gene match: 6. This chain's CDR3 is CASSLGIAGGHYEQYF. The DNA for the CDR3 is TGTGCCAGCAGTTTAGGGATAGCGGGGGGACACTACGAGCAGTACTTC.

As to this clonotype: A much bigger clone sits one base away, suggesting this may be a read error. The V and J genes are TRBV4-2 and TRBJ2-5; no firm D call. Gene TRBJ2-1 matches the end of the DNA better, so the J call may be wrong. This CDR3 comprises 13 residues. CDR1 is LGHNA, CDR2 YNFKEQ, per germline. CDR3 in DNA: TGTGCCAGCAGCCCCGGCAGGACGGAGACCCAGTTCTTC. As protein: CASSPGRTETQFF.

The V gene is TRBV2, the J gene TRBJ1-4, with 12 bases identical to TRBD1. J lost 3 bases, V lost 4 bases, and 6 bases had no gene match. The germline gives CDR1 SNHLY, CDR2 FYNNEI. CDR3 size: 17 residues. As DNA, the CDR3 is TGTGCCAGCAGTGGGGACAGGGGGCATCTGGCTAATGAAAAACTGTTTTTT. Encoded protein: CASSGDRGHLANEKLFF.

This clonotype was found a few times. The V call is TRBV14, the J call TRBJ2-3, with D possibly TRBD2 on 6 matching bases. The germline gives CDR1 SGHDN, CDR2 FVKESK. V was pared by 1 base and J by 0 bases, with 8 bases between. The CDR3 is 15 amino acids. CDR3 DNA sequence: TGTGCCAGCAGCCAAGTTGCGGGGAGCACAGATACGCAGTATTTT. Encoded protein: CASSQVAGSTDTQYF.

Worth noting for this clonotype: This may be a read error, as it is one base from a much larger clone. The chain uses TRBV4-3 and TRBJ2-2; TRBD1 matches 10 bases. The CDR3 is 17 residues long. CDR1 is LGHNA, CDR2 YSLEER, per germline. CDR3 sequence reads: CASNQRTGGTNTGELFF. As DNA, the CDR3 is TGCGCCAGCAACCAACGGACAGGGGGGACGAACACCGGGGAGCTGTTTTTT.

This clonotype came up many times. V usage is TRBV12-3 or TRBV12-4 and J usage is TRBJ2-1; tentative D call: TRBD1 (5 bases). The CDR3 contains 13 residues. V was pared by 1 base and J by 10 bases, with 11 bases between. The DNA of the CDR3 is TGTGCCAGCAGTTTAGGTTGGGGCCTAGAGCAGTTCTTC. Translation: CASSLGWGLEQFF.

As to this clonotype: A much larger clone lies a single base off, so this may be a read error. This chain joins TRBV12-3 or TRBV12-4 and TRBJ1-2; D is possibly TRBD1 (5 bases). The CDR3 sequence is 13 residues long. V gave up 4 bases and J gave up 7 bases, with 13 bases separating them. The CDR3 DNA follows: TGTGCCAGCAGTTCCCCAGGGTACTCTGGCTACACCTTC. Protein sequence: CASSSPGYSGYTF.

This clonotype was seen a handful of times. This chain uses TRBV12-3 or TRBV12-4 with TRBJ2-1; D call uncertain. Judging by the DNA end, TRBJ2-7 fits better; the J call may be wrong. The CDR3 contains 14 residues. DNA of the CDR3: TGTGCCAGCAGTTTCTATCTAGGCAACAATGAGCAGTACTTC. It codes for CASSFYLGNNEQYF.

The rearrangement links TRBV20-1 to TRBJ1-2; maybe TRBD1 (6 bases). The CDR3 consists of 14 residues. V was cut by 5 bases and J by 9 bases, with 22 bases left in between. Germline V CDR1 and CDR2: DFQATT, SNEGSKA (reference sequence). DNA of the CDR3: TGCAGTGCTGGCCCCCGCGGGGGGCGGGCTAGCTACACCTTC. Its protein product is CSAGPRGGRASYTF.

The rearrangement joins TRBV7-2 to TRBJ2-7; TRBD2 might be the D (5 bases). The ends were cut back, 7 bases at V and 7 bases at J, with 23 bases in the middle. Germline V gene sequence: CDR1 SGHTA, CDR2 FQGNSA. This CDR3 is built from 15 residues. In DNA form, the CDR3 reads TGTGCCAGCACCCAAGGACTGAGCTCCTACAATGAGCAGTACTTC. Translated, it gives CASTQGLSSYNEQYF.

The CDR3 sequence: CASSFQGISYEQYF. For the CDR3, the DNA is TGTGCCAGCAGTTTCCAGGGGATCTCCTACGAGCAGTACTTC. This chain joins TRBV12-3 or TRBV12-4 and TRBJ2-7; the D gene is possibly TRBD1 (6 bases). The CDR3 totals 14 residues. V was shortened by 3 bases and J by 0 bases, with 9 bases between the two germline ends.

The chain recombines TRBV5-6 with TRBJ2-7; 9 bases match TRBD2. V shed 1 base and J 2 bases; nucleotides not matched to a gene: 7. The CDR3 contains 16 residues. CDR1 and CDR2 (germline): SGHDT, YYEEEE. CDR3 in DNA: TGTGCCAGCAGCTTGCGGCTAGCGGGGACCACCTACGAGCAGTACTTC. Amino acids: CASSLRLAGTTYEQYF.

This chain connects TRBV6-2 or TRBV6-3 to TRBJ2-4; TRBD2 might be the D (5 bases). The end of the DNA is better explained by TRBJ2-7, so the J call may be wrong. This CDR3 has 14 amino acids. Germline V CDR1 and CDR2: MNHEY, SVGEGT. The CDR3 protein is CASSYPLGAYEQYF. CDR3 DNA: TGTGCCAGCAGTTATCCACTGGGAGCCTACGAGCAGTACTTC.

This chain uses TRBV30 with TRBJ2-1; TRBD1 aligns across 10 bases. The trim removed 6 bases at V and 7 bases at J, leaving 6 bases unmatched. Germline V gene data show CDR1 as GTSNPN and CDR2 as SVGIG (reference sequence). This CDR3 has 13 amino acids. CDR3 sequence reads: CACSDRGLNEQFF. CDR3 coding DNA: TGTGCCTGCTCTGACAGGGGGCTGAATGAGCAGTTCTTC.

This rearrangement joins TRBV12-3 or TRBV12-4 to TRBJ1-1; D might be TRBD1 (5 bases). Trimming shortened V by 3 bases and J by 4 bases, and 15 bases separated the two germline ends. The CDR3 loop spans 15 amino acids. CDR3 residues: CASSFYVDSATEAFF. The CDR3 DNA sequence: TGTGCCAGCAGTTTTTATGTCGACAGCGCCACTGAAGCTTTCTTT.

The V gene is TRBV25-1, the J gene TRBJ2-4; tentatively, D is TRBD1 or TRBD2 (6 bases each). CDR1 and CDR2 from the germline V gene are MGHDK and SYGVNS. This CDR3 spans 14 amino acids. Deletions cut 4 bases from V and 5 bases from J, with 12 bases between. The CDR3 DNA is TGTGCCAGCAGTGCGGGGGCAACCGAAAACATTCAGTACTTC. The encoded protein is CASSAGATENIQYF.

In regard to this clonotype: A much larger clone differs by one base, so this may be a read error. The CDR3 sequence is CSASPDHPHEQYF. The CDR3 DNA sequence: TGCAGTGCTAGTCCTGACCATCCCCACGAGCAGTACTTC. The genes are TRBV20-1 and TRBJ2-7, with unresolved D. Germline values: CDR1 DFQATT, CDR2 SNEGSKA (reference sequence). Trimming pared 3 bases from V and 5 bases from J, leaving 14 bases between. The CDR3 runs to 13 residues.

The V gene is TRBV6-2 or TRBV6-3, the J gene TRBJ2-5; D is possibly TRBD1 (5 bases). Trimming shortened V by 2 bases and J by 11 bases, and 12 bases separated the two germline ends. This CDR3 comprises 12 residues. The V gene's germline CDR1 is MNHEY and CDR2 SVGEGT. The CDR3 here is CASSYIRAMQYF. The CDR3 DNA follows: TGTGCCAGCAGTTACATCAGGGCGATGCAGTACTTC.

The genes are TRBV5-1 and TRBJ2-7, with 8 bases aligning to TRBD1. The CDR3 sequence is 17 residues long. In germline, CDR1 is SGHRS, CDR2 YFSETQ. The ends lost 2 bases at V and 1 base at J; junction bases unmatched: 11. CDR3 DNA sequence: TGCGCCAGCAGCTTTACGCAGGGGACAGGAGATTCCTACGAGCAGTACTTC. Protein product: CASSFTQGTGDSYEQYF.

V is TRBV12-3 or TRBV12-4 and J is TRBJ2-1, with a weak D call TRBD2 (5 bases). Trimming stripped 1 base from V and 13 bases from J, with 14 bases between. This CDR3 contains 13 residues. The DNA for the CDR3 is TGTGCCAGCAGTTTAGGGGGAGCAGAGACCCAGTTCTTC. It specifies CASSLGGAETQFF.

The sample holds a few counts of this clonotype. The chain combines TRBV12-1 with TRBJ2-7; TRBD1 is the table's D call, not checked against the DNA. TRBV12-1 is termed a pseudogene. The CDR3 totals 15 residues. The CDR3 bases are TGTGCCAGCAGCCCCACAGGGACTGTGACCTACGAGCAGTACTTC. It yields the protein CASSPTGTVTYEQYF.

The rearrangement links TRBV29-1 to TRBJ2-2; D gene uncertain. In germline, CDR1 is SQVTM, CDR2 ANQGSEA. V was clipped by 3 bases and J by 6 bases, with 11 bases between them. The CDR3 length is 13 residues. This CDR3 reads CSVEIITAGELFF. The CDR3, as DNA: TGCAGCGTTGAGATAATAACCGCCGGGGAGCTGTTTTTT.

This clonotype was counted at least ten times. This may come from a read error, since a much larger clone is one base off. The chain couples TRBV14 to TRBJ2-1, with 8 nucleotides matching TRBD2. The J segment lost 5 bases and the V segment lost 4 bases, leaving 4 bases of the junction unmatched. Per the germline V gene, CDR1 is SGHDN and CDR2 is FVKESK. The CDR3 loop spans 14 amino acids. Written as DNA, the CDR3 is TGTGCCAGCAGCCGACGAGCGGGAGACAATGAGCAGTTCTTC. Protein sequence: CASSRRAGDNEQFF.

This chain uses TRBV2 with TRBJ1-1; D is undetermined. In germline, CDR1 is SNHLY, CDR2 FYNNEI. Deletions cut 2 bases from V and 10 bases from J, with 11 bases between. The CDR3 is made up of 12 amino acids. Here the CDR3 reads CASSERSSGAFF. The CDR3 DNA sequence: TGTGCCAGCAGTGAAAGATCCTCCGGAGCTTTCTTT.

This clonotype was counted between two and nine times. This sequence joins TRBV14 and TRBJ2-2, with TRBD2 matching over 9 bases. Germline CDR1 reads SGHDN; CDR2 reads FVKESK. The CDR3 has 15 amino acids. J lost 1 base, V lost 4 bases, and 1 base had no gene match. CDR3 DNA: TGTGCCAGCAGCCGGCGGGAGGGGAACACCGGGGAGCTGTTTTTT. It codes for CASSRREGNTGELFF.

To note about this clonotype: One base away lies a much larger clone, so this may be a sequencing read error. This chain joins TRBV29-1 and TRBJ2-1; D unclear. Germline CDR1 reads SQVTM; CDR2 reads ANQGSEA. The CDR3 spans 12 residues. The V end lost 8 bases, the J end lost 1 base, and 9 bases lay between the germline ends. CDR3 region: CSSRESYNEQFF. CDR3 coding DNA: TGCAGCTCCCGCGAGTCCTACAATGAGCAGTTCTTC.